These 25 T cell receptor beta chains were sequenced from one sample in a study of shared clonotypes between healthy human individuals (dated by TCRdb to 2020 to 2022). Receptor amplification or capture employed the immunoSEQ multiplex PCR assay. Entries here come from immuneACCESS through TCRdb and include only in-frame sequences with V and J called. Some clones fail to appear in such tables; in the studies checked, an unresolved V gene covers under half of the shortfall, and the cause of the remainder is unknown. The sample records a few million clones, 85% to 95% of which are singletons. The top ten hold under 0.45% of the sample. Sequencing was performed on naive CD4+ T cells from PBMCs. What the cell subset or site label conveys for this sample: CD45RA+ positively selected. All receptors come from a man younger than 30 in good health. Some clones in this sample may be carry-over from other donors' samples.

The CDR3 coding sequence is TGCGCCAGCAGCCAAGATATTTGGGGGAGGGATACGCAGTATTTT. It yields the protein CASSQDIWGRDTQYF. The chain carries TRBV4-1 and TRBJ2-3, with TRBD2 as a possible D gene (6 bases). Germline lookup yields CDR1 MGHRA and CDR2 YSYEKL. The V and J ends lost 0 bases and 6 bases respectively, with 13 bases between them. CDR3 length: 15 amino acids.

The CDR3 here is CASTSGGLSGNTIYF. For the CDR3, the DNA is TGTGCCAGCACTTCAGGGGGCCTCTCTGGAAACACCATATATTTT. The J gene is TRBJ1-3, the V gene TRBV2; 8 nucleotides agree with TRBD1. The V segment lost 7 bases and the J segment 0 bases; nucleotides outside the gene matches: 5. Looked up from germline, CDR1 is SNHLY and CDR2 is FYNNEI. The CDR3 spans 15 residues.

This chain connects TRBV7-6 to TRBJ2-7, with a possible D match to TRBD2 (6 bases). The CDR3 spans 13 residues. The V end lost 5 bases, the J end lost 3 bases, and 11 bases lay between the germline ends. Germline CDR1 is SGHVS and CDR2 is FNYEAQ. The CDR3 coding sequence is TGTGCCAGCAGCACTGGCGGGAACTACGAGCAGTACTTC. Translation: CASSTGGNYEQYF.

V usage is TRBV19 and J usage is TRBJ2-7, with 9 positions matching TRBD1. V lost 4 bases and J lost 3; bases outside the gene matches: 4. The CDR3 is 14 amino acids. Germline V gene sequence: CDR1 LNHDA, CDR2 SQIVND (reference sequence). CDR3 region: CASSTQGAIYEQYF. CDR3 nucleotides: TGTGCCAGTAGTACACAGGGGGCCATCTACGAGCAGTACTTC.

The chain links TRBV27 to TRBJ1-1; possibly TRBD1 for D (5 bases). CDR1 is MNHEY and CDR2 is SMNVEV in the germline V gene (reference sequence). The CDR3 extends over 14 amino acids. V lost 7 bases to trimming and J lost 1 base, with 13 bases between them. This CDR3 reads CASKRPGENTEAFF. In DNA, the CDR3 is TGTGCCAGCAAACGGCCGGGGGAGAACACTGAAGCTTTCTTT.

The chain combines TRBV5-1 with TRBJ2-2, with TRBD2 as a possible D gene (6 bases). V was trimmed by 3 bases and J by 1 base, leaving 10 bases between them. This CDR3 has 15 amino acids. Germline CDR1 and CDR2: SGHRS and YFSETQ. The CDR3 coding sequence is TGCGCCAGCAGCTACCTTAGCGGGAACACCGGGGAGCTGTTTTTT. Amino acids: CASSYLSGNTGELFF.

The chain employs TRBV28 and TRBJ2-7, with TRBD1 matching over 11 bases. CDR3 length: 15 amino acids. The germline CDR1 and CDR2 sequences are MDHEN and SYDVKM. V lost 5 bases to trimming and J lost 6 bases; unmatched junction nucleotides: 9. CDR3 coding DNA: TGTGCCAGCAGTACCCCGGGACAGGGGGTACGCGAGCAGTACTTC. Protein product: CASSTPGQGVREQYF.

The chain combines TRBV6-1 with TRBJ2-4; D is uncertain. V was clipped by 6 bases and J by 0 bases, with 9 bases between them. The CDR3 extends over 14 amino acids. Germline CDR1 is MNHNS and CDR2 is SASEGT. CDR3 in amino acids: CASRQILAKNIQYF. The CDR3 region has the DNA TGTGCCAGCAGACAGATACTAGCCAAAAACATTCAGTACTTC.

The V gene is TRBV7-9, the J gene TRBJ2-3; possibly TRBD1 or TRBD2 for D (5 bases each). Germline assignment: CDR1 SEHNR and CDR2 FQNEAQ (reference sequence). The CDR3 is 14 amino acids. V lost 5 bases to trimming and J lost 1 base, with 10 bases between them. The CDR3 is CASSGPGRTDTQYF. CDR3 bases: TGTGCCAGCAGCGGACCGGGACGCACAGATACGCAGTATTTT.

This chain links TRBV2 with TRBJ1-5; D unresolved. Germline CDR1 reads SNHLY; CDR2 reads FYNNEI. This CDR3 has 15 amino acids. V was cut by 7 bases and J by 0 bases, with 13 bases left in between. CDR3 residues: CASMREYYSNQPQHF. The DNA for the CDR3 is TGTGCCAGCATGAGGGAATATTATAGCAATCAGCCCCAGCATTTT.

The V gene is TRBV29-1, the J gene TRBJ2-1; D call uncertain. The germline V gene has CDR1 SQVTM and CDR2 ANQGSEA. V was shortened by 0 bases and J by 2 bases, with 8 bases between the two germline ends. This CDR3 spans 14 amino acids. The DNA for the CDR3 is TGCAGCGTTGAAGATCAAGGGACCTACAATGAGCAGTTCTTC. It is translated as CSVEDQGTYNEQFF.

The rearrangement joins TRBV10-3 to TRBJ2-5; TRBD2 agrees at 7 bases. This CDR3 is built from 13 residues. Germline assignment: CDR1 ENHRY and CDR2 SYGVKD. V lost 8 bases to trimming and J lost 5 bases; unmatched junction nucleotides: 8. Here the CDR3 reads CAIRKGLGETQYF. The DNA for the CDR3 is TGTGCCATCCGCAAAGGACTAGGGGAGACCCAGTACTTC.

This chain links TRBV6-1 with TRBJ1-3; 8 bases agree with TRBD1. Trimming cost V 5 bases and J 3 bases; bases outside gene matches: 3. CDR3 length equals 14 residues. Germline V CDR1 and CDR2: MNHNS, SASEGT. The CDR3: CASSFDRGGNTIYF. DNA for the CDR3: TGTGCCAGCAGTTTTGACAGGGGTGGAAACACCATATATTTT.

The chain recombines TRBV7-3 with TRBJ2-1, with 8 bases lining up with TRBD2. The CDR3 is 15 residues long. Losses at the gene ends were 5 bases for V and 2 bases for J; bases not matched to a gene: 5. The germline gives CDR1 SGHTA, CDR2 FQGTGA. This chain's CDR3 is CASSPQTSAYNEQFF. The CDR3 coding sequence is TGTGCCAGCAGCCCGCAGACTAGCGCCTACAATGAGCAGTTCTTC. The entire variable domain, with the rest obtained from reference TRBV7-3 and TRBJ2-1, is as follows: GAGVSQTPSNKVTEKGKYVELRCDPISGHTALYWYRQSLGQGPEFLIYFQGTGAADDSGLPNDRFFAVRPEGSVSTLKIQRTERGDSAVYLCASSPQTSAYNEQFFGPGTRLTVL.

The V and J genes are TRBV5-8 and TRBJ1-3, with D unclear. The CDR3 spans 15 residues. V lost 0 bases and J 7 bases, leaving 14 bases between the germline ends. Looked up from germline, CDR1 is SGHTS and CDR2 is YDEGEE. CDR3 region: CASSLGLGGGNTIYF. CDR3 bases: TGTGCCAGCAGCTTGGGACTCGGTGGTGGGAACACCATATATTTT.

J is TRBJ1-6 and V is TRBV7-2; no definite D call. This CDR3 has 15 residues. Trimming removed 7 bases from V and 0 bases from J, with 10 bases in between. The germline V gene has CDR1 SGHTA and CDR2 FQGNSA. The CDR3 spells CASTGRSSYNSPLHF. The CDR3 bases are TGTGCCAGCACGGGCAGGAGCTCCTATAATTCACCCCTCCACTTT.

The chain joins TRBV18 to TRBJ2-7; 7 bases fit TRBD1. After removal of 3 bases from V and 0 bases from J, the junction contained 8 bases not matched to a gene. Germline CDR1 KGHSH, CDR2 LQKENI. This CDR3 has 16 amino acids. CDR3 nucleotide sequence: TGTGCCAGCTCACCCACCGGGACAGCGAGCTCCTACGAGCAGTACTTC. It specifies CASSPTGTASSYEQYF.

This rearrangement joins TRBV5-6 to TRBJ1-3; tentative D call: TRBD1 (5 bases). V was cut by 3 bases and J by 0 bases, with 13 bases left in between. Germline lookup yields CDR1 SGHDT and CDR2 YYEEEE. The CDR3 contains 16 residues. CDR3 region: CASSSRRDLSGNTIYF. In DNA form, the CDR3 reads TGTGCCAGCAGCTCGAGACGGGACCTCTCTGGAAACACCATATATTTT.

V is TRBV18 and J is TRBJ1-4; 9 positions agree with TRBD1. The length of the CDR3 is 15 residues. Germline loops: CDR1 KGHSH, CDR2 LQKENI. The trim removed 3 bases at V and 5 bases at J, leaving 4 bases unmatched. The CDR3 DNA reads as TGTGCCAGCTCACCCGGACAGGGGTCGAATGAAAAACTGTTTTTT. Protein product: CASSPGQGSNEKLFF.

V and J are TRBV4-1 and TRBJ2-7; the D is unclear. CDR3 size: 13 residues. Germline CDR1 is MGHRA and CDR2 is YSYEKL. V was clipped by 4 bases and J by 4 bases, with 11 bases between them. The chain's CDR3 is CASSPLDIYEQYF. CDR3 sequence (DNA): TGCGCCAGCAGCCCTCTAGATATTTACGAGCAGTACTTC.

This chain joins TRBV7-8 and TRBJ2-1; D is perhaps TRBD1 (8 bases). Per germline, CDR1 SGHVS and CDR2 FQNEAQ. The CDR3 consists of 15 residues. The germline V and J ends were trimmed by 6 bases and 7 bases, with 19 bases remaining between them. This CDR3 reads CASRAGGGGANEQFF. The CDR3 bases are TGTGCCAGCAGGGCAGGGGGCGGGGGTGCAAATGAGCAGTTCTTC. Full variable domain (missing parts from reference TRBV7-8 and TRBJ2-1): GAGVSQSPRYKVAKRGQDVALRCDPISGHVSLFWYQQALGQGPEFLTYFQNEAQLDKSGLPSDRFFAERPEGSVSTLKIQRTQQEDSAVYLCASRAGGGGANEQFFGPGTRLTVL.

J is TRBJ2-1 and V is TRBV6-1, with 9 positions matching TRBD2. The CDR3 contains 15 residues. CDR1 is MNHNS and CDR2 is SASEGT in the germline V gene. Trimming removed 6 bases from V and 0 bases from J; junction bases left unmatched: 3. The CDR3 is CASRPAGGSYNEQFF. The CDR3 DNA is TGTGCCAGCAGGCCAGCGGGAGGCTCCTACAATGAGCAGTTCTTC.

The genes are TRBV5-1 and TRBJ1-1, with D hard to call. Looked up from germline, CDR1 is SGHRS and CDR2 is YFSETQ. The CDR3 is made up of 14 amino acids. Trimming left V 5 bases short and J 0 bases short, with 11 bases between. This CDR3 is CASRETALNTEAFF. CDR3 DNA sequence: TGCGCCAGCAGAGAAACAGCATTGAACACTGAAGCTTTCTTT. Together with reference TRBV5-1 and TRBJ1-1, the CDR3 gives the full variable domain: KAGVTQTPRYLIKTRGQQVTLSCSPISGHRSVSWYQQTPGQGLQFLFEYFSETQRNKGNFPGRFSGRQFSNSRSEMNVSTLELGDSALYLCASRETALNTEAFFGQGTRLTVV.

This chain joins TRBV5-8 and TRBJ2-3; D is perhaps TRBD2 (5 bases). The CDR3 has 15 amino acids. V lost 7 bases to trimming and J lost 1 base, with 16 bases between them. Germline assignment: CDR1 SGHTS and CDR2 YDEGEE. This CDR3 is CASSLGDPGTDTQYF. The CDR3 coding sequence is TGTGCCAGCTCCCTGGGAGACCCGGGCACAGATACGCAGTATTTT. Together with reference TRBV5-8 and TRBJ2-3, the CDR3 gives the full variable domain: EAGVTQSPTHLIKTRGQQATLRCSPISGHTSVYWYQQALGLGLQFLLWYDEGEERNRGNFPPRFSGRQFPNYSSELNVNALELEDSALYLCASSLGDPGTDTQYFGPGTRLTVL.

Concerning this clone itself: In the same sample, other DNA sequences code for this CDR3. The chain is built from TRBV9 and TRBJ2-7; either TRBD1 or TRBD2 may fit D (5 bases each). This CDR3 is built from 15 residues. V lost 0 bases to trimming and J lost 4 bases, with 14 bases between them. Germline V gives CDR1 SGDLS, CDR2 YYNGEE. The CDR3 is CASSVGDGRVYEQYF. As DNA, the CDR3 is TGTGCCAGCAGCGTAGGGGACGGTCGGGTTTACGAGCAGTACTTC.